Here is one TCR beta chain with its context. Antigen unknown. Repertoires were generated with immunoSEQ multiplex PCR, while TCRdb's copy carries only in-frame clones and drops some. The sample has tens of thousands of clones; around 85% are singletons. Looked up from germline, CDR1 is SQVTM and CDR2 is ANQGSEA. CDR3 size: 14 residues. Between the trimmed V and J ends, which lost 1 base and 4 bases, there was a span of 13 bases. The sample belongs to a study of PD-1 blockade in mismatch repair-deficient tumors. Study-level background: Enrolled about 2013-2016, patients had progressing, pretreated mismatch repair-deficient cancers of approximately 13 types.

PCR or immunohistochemistry showed mismatch repair deficiency in every enrolled patient. Study-level points and caveats: After pembrolizumab, tumor-resident clones rose rapidly, then generally contracted before radiologic responses.

This clonotype originated in an adult with mismatch repair-deficient cancer. Sequencing used PBMCs, obtained before pembrolizumab treatment. This chain uses TRBV29-1 with TRBJ1-2, with a tentative D call TRBD1 (5 bases). The DNA for the CDR3 is TGCAGCGTTGAAGCCCAGCGGGGCCTCTATGGCTACACCTTC. This translates into CSVEAQRGLYGYTF. The complete variable domain, with remaining parts taken from reference TRBV29-1 and TRBJ1-2, reads SAVISQKPSRDICQRGTSLTIQCQVDSQVTMMFWYRQQPGQSLTLIATANQGSEATYESGFVIDKFPISRPNLTFSTLTVSNMSPEDSSIYLCSVEAQRGLYGYTFGSGTRLTVV.